This TCR beta chain was obtained from a study of cytomegalovirus exposure and HLA in healthy donors. A multiplex PCR was run with 60 Vbeta primers and 13 Jbeta primers. This table comes from immunoSEQ multiplex PCR, and its TCRdb copy is limited to in-frame clones, with some not included. The table records about 100,000 clones, less than 85% of them present only once. This clone came up once. This receptor was identified in a woman aged 60-75 years in good health and CMV-seropositive. The source material was PBMCs.

CDR3 coding DNA: TGTGCCAGCAGCCAAATCCCGGGGGCAACTAATGAAAAACTGTTTTTT. This translates into CASSQIPGATNEKLFF. The chain employs TRBV7-6 and TRBJ1-4; perhaps TRBD1 as D (5 bases). This CDR3 spans 16 amino acids. Deletions cut 5 bases from V and 0 bases from J, with 13 bases between. The germline V gene encodes CDR1 SGHVS and CDR2 FNYEAQ.